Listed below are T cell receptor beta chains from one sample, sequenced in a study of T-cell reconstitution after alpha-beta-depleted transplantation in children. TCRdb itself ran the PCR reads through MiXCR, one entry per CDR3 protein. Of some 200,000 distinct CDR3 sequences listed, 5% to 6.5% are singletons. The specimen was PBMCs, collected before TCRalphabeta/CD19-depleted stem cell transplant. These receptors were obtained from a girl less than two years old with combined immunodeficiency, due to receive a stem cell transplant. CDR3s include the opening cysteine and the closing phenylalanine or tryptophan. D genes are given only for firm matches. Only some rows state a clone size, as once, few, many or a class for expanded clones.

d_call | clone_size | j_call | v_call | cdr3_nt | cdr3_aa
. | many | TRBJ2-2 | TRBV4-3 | TGCGCCAGCAGCCACGGTATCGGGAACACCGGGGAGCTGTTTTTT | CASSHGIGNTGELFF
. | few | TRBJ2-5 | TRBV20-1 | TGCAGTGCTAGTACTGCACCGTACCAAGAGACCCAGTACTTC | CSASTAPYQETQYF
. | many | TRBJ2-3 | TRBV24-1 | TGTGCCACCAGTGAAGGCGGGTTTAGCACAGATACGCAGTATTTT | CATSEGGFSTDTQYF
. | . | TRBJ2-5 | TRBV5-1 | TGCGCCAGCAGCTTGGCCGGGGGCGGTCAAGAGACCCAGTACTTC | CASSLAGGGQETQYF
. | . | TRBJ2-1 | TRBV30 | TGTGCCTGGGGGGAGGGGGCCAGCTCCTACAATGAGCAGTTCTTC | CAWGEGASSYNEQFF
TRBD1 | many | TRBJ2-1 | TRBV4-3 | TGCGCCAGCAGCCTATACAGGGGCGCCTACAATGAGCAGTTCTTC | CASSLYRGAYNEQFF
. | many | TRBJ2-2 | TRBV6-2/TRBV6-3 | TGTGCCAGCACCTCCCATTTGACCGGGGAGCTGTTTTTT | CASTSHLTGELFF
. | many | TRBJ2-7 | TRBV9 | TGTGCCAGCAGCGTAGACCCGGGGATGTCCTACGAGCAGTACTTC | CASSVDPGMSYEQYF
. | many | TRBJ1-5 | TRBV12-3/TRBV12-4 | TGTGCCAGCAGTTTATCACCAGGGGTTCAGCCCCAGCATTTT | CASSLSPGVQPQHF
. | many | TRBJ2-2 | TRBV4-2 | TGTGCCAGCAGCCAAGACATGGCTAGTTTGTACACCGGGGAGCTGTTTTTT | CASSQDMASLYTGELFF
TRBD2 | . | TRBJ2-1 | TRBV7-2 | TGTGCCAGCAGCTTAGCCCCCAGAGGTAGCGGGGGGCCTTTCTCCTACAATGAGCAGTTCTTC | CASSLAPRGSGGPFSYNEQFF
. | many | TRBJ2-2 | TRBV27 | TGTGCCAGCAGTTACTGGAACGATCTGAACACCGGGGAGCTGTTTTTT | CASSYWNDLNTGELFF
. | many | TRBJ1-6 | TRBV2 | TGTGCCAGCAGTCGCCCGGGAACCTATAATTCACCCCTCCACTTT | CASSRPGTYNSPLHF
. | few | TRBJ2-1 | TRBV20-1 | TGCAGTGCTCCTGACGTGAGGGCCCCTGGCAATGAGCAGTTCTTC | CSAPDVRAPGNEQFF
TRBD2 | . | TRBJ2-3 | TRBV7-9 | TGTGCCAGCAGCTCAAACGGACTAGCGGGGTATCAGTATACGCAGTATTTT | CASSSNGLAGYQYTQYF
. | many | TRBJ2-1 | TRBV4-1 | TGCGCCAGCAGCCAAGATGATACAGGGAGCAATGAGCAGTTCTTC | CASSQDDTGSNEQFF
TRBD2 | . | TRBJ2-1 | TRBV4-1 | TGCGCCAGCAGCCTACCGAGAGCGGGGGGGACCCCCTACAATGAGCAGTTCTTC | CASSLPRAGGTPYNEQFF
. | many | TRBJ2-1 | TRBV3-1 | TGTGCCAGCAGCCCAGGACACTCCTACAATGAGCAGTTCTTC | CASSPGHSYNEQFF
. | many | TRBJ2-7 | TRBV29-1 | TGCAGCGTTGAACAGCAGGCTCCCTACGAGCAGTACTTC | CSVEQQAPYEQYF
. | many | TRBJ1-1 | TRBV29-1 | TGCAGCGCCATGGCCAGTCTCGAAGCTTTCTTT | CSAMASLEAFF
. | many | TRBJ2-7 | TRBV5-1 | TGCGCCAGCAGCTTGAGGTATCCACCCTACGAGCAGTACTTC | CASSLRYPPYEQYF
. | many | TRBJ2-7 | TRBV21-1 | TGTGCCAGCAGCAAAGAACAGGGCCACGAGCAGTACTTC | CASSKEQGHEQYF
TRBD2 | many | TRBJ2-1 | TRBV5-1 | TGCGCCAGCAGCTGGGGACTAGCGGGAGAAAATGAGCAGTTCTTC | CASSWGLAGENEQFF
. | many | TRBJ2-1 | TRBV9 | TGTGCCAGCAGCGTTAAGCCCCGCAATGAGCAGTTCTTC | CASSVKPRNEQFF
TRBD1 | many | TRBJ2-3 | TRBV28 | TGTGCCAGCAGTTTTTTGGACAGGCTCACAGATACGCAGTATTTT | CASSFLDRLTDTQYF
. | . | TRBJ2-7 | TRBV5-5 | TGTGCCAGCAGCCCTGACCCGAAGCGCGAGCAGTACTTC | CASSPDPKREQYF
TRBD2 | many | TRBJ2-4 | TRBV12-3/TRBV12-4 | TGTGCCAGCAGTTTATACGGACTAGGTACAGCCAAAAACATTCAGTACTTC | CASSLYGLGTAKNIQYF
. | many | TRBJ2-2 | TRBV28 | TGTGCCAGCAGCTTACTTGGGAGGTTAGACACCGGGGAGCTGTTTTTT | CASSLLGRLDTGELFF
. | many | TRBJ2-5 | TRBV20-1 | TGCAGTGCTATCCCGGGATCAGGAGAGACCCAGTACTTC | CSAIPGSGETQYF
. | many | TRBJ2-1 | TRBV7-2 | TGTGCCAGCAGCCCATGGGGACGGGATCACTCCTACAATGAGCAGTTCTTC | CASSPWGRDHSYNEQFF
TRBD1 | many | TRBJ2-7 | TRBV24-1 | TGTGCCACCAGTGACCGGGACAGGACCTACGAGCAGTACTTC | CATSDRDRTYEQYF
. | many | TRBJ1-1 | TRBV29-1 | TGCAGCGTTGTGAACACAAACACTGAAGCTTTCTTT | CSVVNTNTEAFF
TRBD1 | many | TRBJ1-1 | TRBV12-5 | TGTGCTAGTGAGGACAGGGGACCCACTGAAGCTTTCTTT | CASEDRGPTEAFF
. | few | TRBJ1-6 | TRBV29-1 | TGCAGCGTTGAGTACAGGGATTGTATGAATTCACCCCTCCACTTT | CSVEYRDCMNSPLHF